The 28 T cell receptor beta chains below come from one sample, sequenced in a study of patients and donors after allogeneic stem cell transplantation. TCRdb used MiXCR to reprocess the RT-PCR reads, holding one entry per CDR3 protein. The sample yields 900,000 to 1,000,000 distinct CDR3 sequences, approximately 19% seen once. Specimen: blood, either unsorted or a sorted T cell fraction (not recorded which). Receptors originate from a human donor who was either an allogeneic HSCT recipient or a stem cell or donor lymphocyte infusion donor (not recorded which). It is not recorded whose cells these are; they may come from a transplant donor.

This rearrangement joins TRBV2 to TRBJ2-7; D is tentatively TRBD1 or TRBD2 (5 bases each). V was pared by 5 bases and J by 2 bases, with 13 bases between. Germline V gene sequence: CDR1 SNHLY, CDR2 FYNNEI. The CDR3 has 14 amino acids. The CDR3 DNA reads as TGTGCCAGCAGTCGGGGCACTGGGACCTACGAGCAGTACTTC. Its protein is CASSRGTGTYEQYF.

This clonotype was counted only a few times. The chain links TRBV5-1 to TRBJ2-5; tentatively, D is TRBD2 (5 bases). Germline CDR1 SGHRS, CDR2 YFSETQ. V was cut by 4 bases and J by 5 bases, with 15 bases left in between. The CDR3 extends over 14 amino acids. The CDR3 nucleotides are TGCGCCAGCAGCCCTCAGCTAGCTGAGGAGACCCAGTACTTC. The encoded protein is CASSPQLAEETQYF.

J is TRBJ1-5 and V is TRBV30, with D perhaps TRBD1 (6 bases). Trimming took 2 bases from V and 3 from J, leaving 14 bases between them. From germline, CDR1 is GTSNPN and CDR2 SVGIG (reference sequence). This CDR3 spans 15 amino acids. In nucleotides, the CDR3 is TGTGCCTGGAGTCGGGGCAGGGGTCCCAATCAGCCCCAGCATTTT. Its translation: CAWSRGRGPNQPQHF.

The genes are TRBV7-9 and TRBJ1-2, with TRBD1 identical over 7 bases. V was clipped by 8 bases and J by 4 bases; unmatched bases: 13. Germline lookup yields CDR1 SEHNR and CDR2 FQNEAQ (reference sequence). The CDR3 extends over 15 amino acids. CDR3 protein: CASGGKGALIYGYTF. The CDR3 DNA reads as TGTGCCAGCGGAGGAAAGGGGGCCTTAATCTATGGCTACACCTTC.

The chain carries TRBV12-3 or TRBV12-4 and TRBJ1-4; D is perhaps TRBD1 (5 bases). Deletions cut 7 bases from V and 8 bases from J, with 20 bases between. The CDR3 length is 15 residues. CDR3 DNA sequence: TGTGCCAGCACCAGGGCCAGGTGGATTGGGGAAAAACTGTTTTTT. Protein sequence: CASTRARWIGEKLFF.

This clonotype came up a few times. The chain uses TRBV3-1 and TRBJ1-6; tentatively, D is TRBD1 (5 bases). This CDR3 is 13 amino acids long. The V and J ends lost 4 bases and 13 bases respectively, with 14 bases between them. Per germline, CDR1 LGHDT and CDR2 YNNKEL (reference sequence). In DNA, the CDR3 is TGTGCCAGCAGCCCAACGACCGGGACTCCCCTCCACTTT. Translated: CASSPTTGTPLHF.

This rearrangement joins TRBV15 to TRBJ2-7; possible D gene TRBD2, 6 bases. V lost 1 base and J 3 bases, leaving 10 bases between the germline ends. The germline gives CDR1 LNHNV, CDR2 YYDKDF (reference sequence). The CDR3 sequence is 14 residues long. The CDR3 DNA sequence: TGTGCCACCAGCAGAGTCACCGGGAGCTACGAGCAGTACTTC. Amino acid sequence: CATSRVTGSYEQYF.

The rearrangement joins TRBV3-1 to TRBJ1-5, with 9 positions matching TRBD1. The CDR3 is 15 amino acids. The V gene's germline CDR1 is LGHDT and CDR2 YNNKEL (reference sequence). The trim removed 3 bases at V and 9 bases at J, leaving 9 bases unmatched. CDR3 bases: TGTGCCAGCAGCCAGACCGGGACAGGGAGACCGCCCCAGCATTTT. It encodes CASSQTGTGRPPQHF.

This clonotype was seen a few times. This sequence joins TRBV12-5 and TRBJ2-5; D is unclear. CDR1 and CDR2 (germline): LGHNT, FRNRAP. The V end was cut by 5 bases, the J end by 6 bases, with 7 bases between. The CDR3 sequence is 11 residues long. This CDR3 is CASGLRQTQYF. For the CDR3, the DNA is TGTGCTAGTGGTCTACGGCAGACCCAGTACTTC.

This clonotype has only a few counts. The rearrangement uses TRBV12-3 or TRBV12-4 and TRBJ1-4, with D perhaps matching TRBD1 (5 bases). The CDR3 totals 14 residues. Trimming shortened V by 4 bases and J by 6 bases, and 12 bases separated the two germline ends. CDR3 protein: CASSYSGLHEKLFF. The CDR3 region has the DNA TGTGCCAGCAGTTACTCAGGGCTACATGAAAAACTGTTTTTT.

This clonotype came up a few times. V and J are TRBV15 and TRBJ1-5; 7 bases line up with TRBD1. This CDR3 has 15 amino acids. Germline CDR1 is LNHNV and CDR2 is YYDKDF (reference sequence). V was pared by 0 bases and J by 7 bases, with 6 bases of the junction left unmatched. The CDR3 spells CATSRDRQGVQPQHF. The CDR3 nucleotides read TGTGCCACCAGCAGAGACAGACAGGGAGTACAGCCCCAGCATTTT. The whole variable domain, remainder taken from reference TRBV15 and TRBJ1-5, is DAMVIQNPRYQVTQFGKPVTLSCSQTLNHNVMYWYQQKSSQAPKLLFHYYDKDFNNEADTPDNFQSRRPNTSFCFLDIRSPGLGDTAMYLCATSRDRQGVQPQHFGDGTRLSIL.

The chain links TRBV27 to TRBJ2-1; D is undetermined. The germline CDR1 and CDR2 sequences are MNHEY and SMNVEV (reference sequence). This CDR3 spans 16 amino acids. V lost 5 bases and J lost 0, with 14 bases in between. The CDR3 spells CASSQPVSSSYNEQFF. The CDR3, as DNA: TGTGCCAGCAGTCAACCGGTCTCCAGCTCCTACAATGAGCAGTTCTTC.

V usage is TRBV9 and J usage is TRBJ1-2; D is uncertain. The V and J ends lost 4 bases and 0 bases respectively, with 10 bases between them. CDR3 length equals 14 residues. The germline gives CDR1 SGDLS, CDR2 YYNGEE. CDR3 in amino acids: CASSSTTANYGYTF. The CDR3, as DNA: TGTGCCAGCAGCTCGACAACAGCTAACTATGGCTACACCTTC. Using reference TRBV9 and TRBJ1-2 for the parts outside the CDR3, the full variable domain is DSGVTQTPKHLITATGQRVTLRCSPRSGDLSVYWYQQSLDQGLQFLIQYYNGEERAKGNILERFSAQQFPDLHSELNLSSLELGDSALYFCASSSTTANYGYTFGSGTRLTVV.

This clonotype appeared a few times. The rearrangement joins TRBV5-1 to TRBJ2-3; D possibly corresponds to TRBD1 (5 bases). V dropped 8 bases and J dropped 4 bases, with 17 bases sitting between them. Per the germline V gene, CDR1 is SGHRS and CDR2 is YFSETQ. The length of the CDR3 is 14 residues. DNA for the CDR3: TGCGCCAGTCTTGACCCGTCAGGGCCAGATACGCAGTATTTT. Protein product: CASLDPSGPDTQYF. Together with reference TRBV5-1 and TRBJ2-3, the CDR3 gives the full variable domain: KAGVTQTPRYLIKTRGQQVTLSCSPISGHRSVSWYQQTPGQGLQFLFEYFSETQRNKGNFPGRFSGRQFSNSRSEMNVSTLELGDSALYLCASLDPSGPDTQYFGPGTRLTVL.

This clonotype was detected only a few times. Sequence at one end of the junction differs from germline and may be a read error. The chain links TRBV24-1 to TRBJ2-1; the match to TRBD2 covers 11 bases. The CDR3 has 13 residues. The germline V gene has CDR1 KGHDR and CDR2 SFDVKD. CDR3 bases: TGTGCCTCCAGACTAGCGGGGTCGAATGAGCAGTTCTTC. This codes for CASRLAGSNEQFF.

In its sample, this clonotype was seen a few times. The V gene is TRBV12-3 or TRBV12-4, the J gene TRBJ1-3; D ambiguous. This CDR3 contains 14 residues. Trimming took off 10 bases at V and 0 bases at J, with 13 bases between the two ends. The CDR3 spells CATSRGGSGNTIYF. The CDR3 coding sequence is TGTGCCACCTCCCGGGGTGGCTCTGGAAACACCATATATTTT.

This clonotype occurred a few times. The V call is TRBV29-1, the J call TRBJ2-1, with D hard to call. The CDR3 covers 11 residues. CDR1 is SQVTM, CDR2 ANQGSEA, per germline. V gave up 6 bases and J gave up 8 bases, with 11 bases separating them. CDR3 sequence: CSVLESDEQFF. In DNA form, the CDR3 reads TGCAGCGTCCTCGAGAGCGATGAGCAGTTCTTC.

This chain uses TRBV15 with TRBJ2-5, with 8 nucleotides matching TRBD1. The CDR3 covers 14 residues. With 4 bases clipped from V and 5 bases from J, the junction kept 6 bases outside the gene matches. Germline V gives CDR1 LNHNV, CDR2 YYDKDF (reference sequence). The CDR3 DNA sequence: TGTGCCACCAGCAAGGGACAGGTCGGGGAGACCCAGTACTTC. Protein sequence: CATSKGQVGETQYF.

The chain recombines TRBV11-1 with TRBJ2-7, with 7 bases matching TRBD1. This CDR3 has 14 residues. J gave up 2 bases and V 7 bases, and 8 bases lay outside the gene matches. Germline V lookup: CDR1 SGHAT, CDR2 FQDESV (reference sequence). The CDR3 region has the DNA TGTGCCAGCACCTCGACAGGGAACCCCTACGAGCAGTACTTC. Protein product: CASTSTGNPYEQYF.

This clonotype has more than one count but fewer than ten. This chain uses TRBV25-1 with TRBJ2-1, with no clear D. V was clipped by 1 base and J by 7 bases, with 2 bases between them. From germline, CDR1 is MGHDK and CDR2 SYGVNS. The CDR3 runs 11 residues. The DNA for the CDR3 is TGTGCCAGCAGTGAATGGAATGAGCAGTTCTTC. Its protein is CASSEWNEQFF.

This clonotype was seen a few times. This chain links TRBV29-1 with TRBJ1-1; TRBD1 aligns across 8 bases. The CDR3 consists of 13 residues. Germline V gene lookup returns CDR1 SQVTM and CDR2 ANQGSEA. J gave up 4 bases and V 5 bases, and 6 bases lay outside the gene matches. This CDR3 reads CSVTDRVSTEAFF. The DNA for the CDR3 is TGCAGCGTTACGGACAGGGTTAGCACTGAAGCTTTCTTT.

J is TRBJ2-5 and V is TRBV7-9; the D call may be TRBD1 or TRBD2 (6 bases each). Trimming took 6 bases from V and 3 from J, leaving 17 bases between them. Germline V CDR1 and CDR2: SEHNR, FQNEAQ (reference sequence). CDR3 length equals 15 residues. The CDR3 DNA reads TGTGCCAGCAGTTATAAAGGGGGGAGAGAAGAGACCCAGTACTTC. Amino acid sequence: CASSYKGGREETQYF.

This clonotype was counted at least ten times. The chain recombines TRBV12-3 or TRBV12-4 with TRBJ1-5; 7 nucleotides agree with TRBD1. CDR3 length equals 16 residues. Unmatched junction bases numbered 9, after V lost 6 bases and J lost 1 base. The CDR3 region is CASRPGTAPSNQPQHF. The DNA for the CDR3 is TGTGCCAGCAGACCAGGGACAGCACCGAGCAATCAGCCCCAGCATTTT.

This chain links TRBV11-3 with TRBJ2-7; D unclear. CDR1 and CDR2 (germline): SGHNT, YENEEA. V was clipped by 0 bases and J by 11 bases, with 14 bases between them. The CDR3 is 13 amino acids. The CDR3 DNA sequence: TGTGCCAGCAGCTTAGATCCTGTCCCTGTGGAGTACTTC. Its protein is CASSLDPVPVEYF.

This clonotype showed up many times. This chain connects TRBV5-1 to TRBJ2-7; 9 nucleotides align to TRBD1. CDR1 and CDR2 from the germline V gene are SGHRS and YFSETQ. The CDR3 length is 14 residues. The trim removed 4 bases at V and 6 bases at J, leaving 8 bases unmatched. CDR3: CASSSGQGSGEQYF. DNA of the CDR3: TGCGCCAGCAGCAGTGGACAGGGGTCCGGCGAGCAGTACTTC.

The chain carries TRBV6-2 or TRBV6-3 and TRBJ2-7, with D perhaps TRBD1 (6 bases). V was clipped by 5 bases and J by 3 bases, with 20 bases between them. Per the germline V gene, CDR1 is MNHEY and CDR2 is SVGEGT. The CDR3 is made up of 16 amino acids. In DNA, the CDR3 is TGTGCCAGCAGTCGTCCGGGCCCTGGACAGAACTACGAGCAGTACTTC. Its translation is CASSRPGPGQNYEQYF.

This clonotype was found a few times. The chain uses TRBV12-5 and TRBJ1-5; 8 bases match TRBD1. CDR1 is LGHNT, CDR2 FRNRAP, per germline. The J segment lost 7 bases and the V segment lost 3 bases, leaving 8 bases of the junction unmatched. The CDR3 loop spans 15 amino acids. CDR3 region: CASGFGSDRGQPQHF. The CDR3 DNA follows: TGTGCTAGTGGTTTCGGGTCCGACAGGGGACAGCCCCAGCATTTT.

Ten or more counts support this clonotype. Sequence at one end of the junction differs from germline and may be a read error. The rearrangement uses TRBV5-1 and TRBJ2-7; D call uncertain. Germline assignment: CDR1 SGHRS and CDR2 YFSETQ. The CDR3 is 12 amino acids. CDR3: CASSLVGYEQYF. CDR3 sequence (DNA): TGTGCCAGCAGCTTAGTGGGCTACGAGCAGTACTTC. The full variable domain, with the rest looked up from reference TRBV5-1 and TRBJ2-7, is KAGVTQTPRYLIKTRGQQVTLSCSPISGHRSVSWYQQTPGQGLQFLFEYFSETQRNKGNFPGRFSGRQFSNSRSEMNVSTLELGDSALYLCASSLVGYEQYFGPGTRLTVT.